The clone carrying this TCR beta chain was observed a single time. Its antigen is still unknown. Assay execution took place at the deep level. The data were produced by immunoSEQ multiplex PCR, yet TCRdb's version contains in-frame clones alone and is incomplete. The sample yields around 2.1 million clones, approximately 96% seen once. The sample comes from a study of shared clonotypes between healthy human individuals. Findings of the study overall: All-four-donor shared clonotypes had higher generation probabilities than non-shared clonotypes did.

The receptor's source is a man younger than 35 in good health. The sequencing input was naive CD4+ T cells sorted from blood. Subset: CD45RA+ positively selected.

In DNA form, the CDR3 reads TGCGCCAGCAGCCATGGGGCCCTAGTTGGACAGAGTGCGCCCCAGCATTTT. This sequence encodes CASSHGALVGQSAPQHF. The chain links TRBV4-1 to TRBJ1-5; TRBD1 is a possible D gene (6 bases). This CDR3 has 17 amino acids. The germline V gene encodes CDR1 MGHRA and CDR2 YSYEKL. Deletions cut 3 bases from V and 9 bases from J, with 24 bases between.